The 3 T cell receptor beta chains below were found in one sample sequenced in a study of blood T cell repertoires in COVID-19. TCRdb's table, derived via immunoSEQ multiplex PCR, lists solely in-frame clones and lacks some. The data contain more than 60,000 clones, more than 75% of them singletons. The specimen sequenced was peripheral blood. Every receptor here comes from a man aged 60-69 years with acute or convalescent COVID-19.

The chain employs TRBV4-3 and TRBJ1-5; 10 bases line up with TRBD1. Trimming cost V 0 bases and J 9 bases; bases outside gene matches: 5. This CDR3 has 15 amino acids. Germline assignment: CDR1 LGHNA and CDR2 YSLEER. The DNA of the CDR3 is TGCGCCAGCAGCCAAGATGGGACAGGGGTTGTGCCCCAGCATTTT. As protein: CASSQDGTGVVPQHF.

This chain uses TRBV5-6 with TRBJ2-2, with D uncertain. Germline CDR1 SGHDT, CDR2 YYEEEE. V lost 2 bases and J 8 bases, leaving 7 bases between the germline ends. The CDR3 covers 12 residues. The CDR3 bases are TGTGCCAGCAGCTTTGGAGCGGGGGAGCTGTTTTTT. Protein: CASSFGAGELFF.

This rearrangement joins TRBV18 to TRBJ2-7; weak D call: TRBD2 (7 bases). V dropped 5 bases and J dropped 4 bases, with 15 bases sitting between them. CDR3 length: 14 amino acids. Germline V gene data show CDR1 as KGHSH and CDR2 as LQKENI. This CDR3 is CASSRGDYSYEQYF. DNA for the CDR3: TGTGCCAGCTCAAGGGGGGACTATAGTTACGAGCAGTACTTC.